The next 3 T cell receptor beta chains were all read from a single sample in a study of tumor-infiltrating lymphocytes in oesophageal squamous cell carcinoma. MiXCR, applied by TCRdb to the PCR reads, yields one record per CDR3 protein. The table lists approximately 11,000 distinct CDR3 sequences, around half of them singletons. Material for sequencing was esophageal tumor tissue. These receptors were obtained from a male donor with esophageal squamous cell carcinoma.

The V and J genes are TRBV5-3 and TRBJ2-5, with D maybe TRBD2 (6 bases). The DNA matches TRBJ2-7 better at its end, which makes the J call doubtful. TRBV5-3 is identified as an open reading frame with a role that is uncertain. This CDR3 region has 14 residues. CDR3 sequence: CASSAGTPTYEQYF. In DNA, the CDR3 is TGTGCCAGCAGCGCCGGGACTCCTACCTACGAGCAGTACTTC.

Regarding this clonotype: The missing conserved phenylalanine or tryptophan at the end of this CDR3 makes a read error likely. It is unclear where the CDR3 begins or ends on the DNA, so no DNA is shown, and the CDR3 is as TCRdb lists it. CDR3: CASSSRLP. The chain links TRBV7-2 to TRBJ2-1; the table gives TRBD2 as D, unverified against the DNA. The germline CDR1 and CDR2 sequences are SGHTA and FQGNSA. The CDR3 length is 8 residues, termini included.

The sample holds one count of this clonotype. This CDR3 reads CASSLAGGREQFF. The CDR3, as DNA: TGTGCCAGCAGCTTAGCGGGAGGGCGAGAGCAGTTCTTC. The rearrangement joins TRBV7-2 to TRBJ2-4, with 7 positions matching TRBD2. The J call may be mistaken, given a closer DNA end match to TRBJ2-1. Germline loops: CDR1 SGHTA, CDR2 FQGNSA. The CDR3 totals 13 residues.